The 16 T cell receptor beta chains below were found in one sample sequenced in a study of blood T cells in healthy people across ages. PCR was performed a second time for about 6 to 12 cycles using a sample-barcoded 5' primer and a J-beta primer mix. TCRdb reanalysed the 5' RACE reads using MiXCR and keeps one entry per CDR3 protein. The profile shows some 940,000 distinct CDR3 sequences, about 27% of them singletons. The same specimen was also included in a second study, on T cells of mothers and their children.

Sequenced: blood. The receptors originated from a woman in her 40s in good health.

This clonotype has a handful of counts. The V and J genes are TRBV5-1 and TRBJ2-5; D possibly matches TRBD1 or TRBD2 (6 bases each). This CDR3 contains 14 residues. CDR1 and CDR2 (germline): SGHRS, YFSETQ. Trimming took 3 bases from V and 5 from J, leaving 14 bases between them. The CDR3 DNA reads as TGCGCCAGCAGCTCTCCGCAGGGGAGGGAGACCCAGTACTTC. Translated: CASSSPQGRETQYF.

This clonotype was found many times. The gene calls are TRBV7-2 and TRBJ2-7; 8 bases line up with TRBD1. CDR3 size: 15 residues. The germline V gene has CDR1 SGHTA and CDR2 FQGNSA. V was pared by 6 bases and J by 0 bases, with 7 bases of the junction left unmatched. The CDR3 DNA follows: TGTGCCAGCAGGAAAGACAGGGGCTTCTCCTACGAGCAGTACTTC. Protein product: CASRKDRGFSYEQYF.

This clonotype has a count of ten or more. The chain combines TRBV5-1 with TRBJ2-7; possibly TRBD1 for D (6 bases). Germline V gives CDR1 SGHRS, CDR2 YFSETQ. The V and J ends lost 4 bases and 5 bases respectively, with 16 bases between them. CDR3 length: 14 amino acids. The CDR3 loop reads CASSPWDTSNEQYF. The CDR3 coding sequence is TGCGCCAGCAGCCCATGGGACACCTCAAACGAGCAGTACTTC. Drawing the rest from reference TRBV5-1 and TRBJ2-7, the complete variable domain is KAGVTQTPRYLIKTRGQQVTLSCSPISGHRSVSWYQQTPGQGLQFLFEYFSETQRNKGNFPGRFSGRQFSNSRSEMNVSTLELGDSALYLCASSPWDTSNEQYFGPGTRLTVT.

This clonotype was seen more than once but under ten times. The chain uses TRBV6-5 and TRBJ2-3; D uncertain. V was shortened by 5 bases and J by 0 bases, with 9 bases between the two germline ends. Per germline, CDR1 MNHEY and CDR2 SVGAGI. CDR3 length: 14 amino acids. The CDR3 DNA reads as TGTGCCAGCAGTGACGGAGCTAGCACAGATACGCAGTATTTT. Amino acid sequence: CASSDGASTDTQYF.

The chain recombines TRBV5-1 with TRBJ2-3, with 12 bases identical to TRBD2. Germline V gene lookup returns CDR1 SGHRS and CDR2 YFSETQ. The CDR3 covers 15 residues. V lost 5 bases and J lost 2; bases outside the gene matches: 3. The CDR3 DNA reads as TGCGCCAGCAGACTAGCGGGGGGCACCACAGATACGCAGTATTTT. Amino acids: CASRLAGGTTDTQYF.

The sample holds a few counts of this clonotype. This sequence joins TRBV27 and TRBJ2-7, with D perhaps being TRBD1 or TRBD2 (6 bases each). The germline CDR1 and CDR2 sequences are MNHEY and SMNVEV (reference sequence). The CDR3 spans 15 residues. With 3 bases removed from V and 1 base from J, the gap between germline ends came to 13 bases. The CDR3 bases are TGTGCCAGCAGTTTTTTTCGGGGGCAATCCTACGAGCAGTACTTC. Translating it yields CASSFFRGQSYEQYF.

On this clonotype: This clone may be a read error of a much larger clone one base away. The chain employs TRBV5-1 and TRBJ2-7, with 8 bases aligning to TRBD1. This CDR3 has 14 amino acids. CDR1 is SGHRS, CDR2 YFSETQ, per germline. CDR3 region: CVSSTTGGTYEQYF. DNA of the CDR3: TGCGTCAGCAGCACAACAGGGGGGACTTACGAGCAGTACTTC.

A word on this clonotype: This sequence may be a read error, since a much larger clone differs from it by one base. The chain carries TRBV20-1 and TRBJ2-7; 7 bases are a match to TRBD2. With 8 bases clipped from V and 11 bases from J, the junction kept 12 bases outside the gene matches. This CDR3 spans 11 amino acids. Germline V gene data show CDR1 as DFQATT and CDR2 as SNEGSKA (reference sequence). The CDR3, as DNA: TGCAGTACCATGGGGGGGGGAGGGAAGTACTTC. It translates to CSTMGGGGKYF.

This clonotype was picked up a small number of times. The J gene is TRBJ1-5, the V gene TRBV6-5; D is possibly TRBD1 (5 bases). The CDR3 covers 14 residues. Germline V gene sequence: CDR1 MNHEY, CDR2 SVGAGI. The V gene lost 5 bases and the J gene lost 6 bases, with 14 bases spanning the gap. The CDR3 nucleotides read TGTGCCAGCAGTCGGGGCCGGGGCGGTCAGCCCCAGCATTTT. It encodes CASSRGRGGQPQHF.

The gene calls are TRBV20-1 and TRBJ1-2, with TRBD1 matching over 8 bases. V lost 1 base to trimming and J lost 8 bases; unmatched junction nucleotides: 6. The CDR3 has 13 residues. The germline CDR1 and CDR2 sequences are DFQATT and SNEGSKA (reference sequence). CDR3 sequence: CSARATGANGYTF. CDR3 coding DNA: TGCAGTGCTAGAGCGACAGGGGCAAACGGCTACACCTTC.

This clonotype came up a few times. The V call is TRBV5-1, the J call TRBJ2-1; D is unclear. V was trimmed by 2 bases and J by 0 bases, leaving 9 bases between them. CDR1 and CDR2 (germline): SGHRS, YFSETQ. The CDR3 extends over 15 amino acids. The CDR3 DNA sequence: TGCGCCAGCAGCTTTCTCCTGAGCTCCTACAATGAGCAGTTCTTC. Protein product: CASSFLLSSYNEQFF.

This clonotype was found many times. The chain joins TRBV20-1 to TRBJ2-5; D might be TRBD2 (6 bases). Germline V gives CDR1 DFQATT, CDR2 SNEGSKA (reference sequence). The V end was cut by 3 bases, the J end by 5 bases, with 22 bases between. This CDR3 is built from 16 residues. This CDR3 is CSASALGGTLRETQYF. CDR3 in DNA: TGCAGTGCTAGTGCCCTTGGGGGGACCCTCCGTGAGACCCAGTACTTC.

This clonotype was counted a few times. Written as DNA, the CDR3 is TGTGCCAGCAGCCAAGGGGCGGGGGAGTACAATGAGCAGTTCTTC. It encodes CASSQGAGEYNEQFF. The V gene is TRBV3-1, the J gene TRBJ2-1; 7 nucleotides match TRBD2. This CDR3 has 15 amino acids. The germline V gene encodes CDR1 LGHDT and CDR2 YNNKEL (reference sequence). V was pared by 1 base and J by 4 bases, with 4 bases of the junction left unmatched.

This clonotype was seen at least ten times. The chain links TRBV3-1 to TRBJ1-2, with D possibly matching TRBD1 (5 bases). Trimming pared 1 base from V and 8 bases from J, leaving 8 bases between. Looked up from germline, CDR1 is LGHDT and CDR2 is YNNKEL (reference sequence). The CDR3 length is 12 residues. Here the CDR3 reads CASSQVGGGYTF. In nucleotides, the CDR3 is TGTGCCAGCAGCCAAGTTGGGGGAGGCTACACCTTC.

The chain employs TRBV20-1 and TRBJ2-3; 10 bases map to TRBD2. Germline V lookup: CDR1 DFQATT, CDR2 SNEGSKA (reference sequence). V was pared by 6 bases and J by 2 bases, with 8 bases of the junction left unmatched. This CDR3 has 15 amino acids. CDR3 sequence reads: CSAQGLAVFTDTQYF. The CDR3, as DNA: TGCAGTGCCCAAGGACTAGCGGTCTTCACAGATACGCAGTATTTT.

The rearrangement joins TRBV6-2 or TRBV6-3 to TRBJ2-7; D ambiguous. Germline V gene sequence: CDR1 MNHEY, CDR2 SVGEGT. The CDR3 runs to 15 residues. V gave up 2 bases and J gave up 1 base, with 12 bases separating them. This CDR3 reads CASSYRPASSYEQYF. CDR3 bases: TGTGCCAGCAGTTACAGACCAGCGAGTTCCTACGAGCAGTACTTC.